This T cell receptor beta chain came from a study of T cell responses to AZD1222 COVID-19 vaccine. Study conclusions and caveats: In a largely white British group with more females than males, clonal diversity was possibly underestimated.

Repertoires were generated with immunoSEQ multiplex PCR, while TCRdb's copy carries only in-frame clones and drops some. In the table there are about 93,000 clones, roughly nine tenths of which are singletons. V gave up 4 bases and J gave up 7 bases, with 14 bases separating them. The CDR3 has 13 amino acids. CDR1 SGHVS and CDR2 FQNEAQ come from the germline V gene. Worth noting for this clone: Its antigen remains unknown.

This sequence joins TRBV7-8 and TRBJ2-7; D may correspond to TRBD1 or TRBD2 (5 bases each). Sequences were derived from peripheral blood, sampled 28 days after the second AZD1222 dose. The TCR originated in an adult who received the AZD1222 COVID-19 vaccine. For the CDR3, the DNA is TGTGCCAGCAGCTCGGGACGAGGTCTGGAGCAGTACTTC. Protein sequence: CASSSGRGLEQYF. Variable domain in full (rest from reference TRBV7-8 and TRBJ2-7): GAGVSQSPRYKVAKRGQDVALRCDPISGHVSLFWYQQALGQGPEFLTYFQNEAQLDKSGLPSDRFFAERPEGSVSTLKIQRTQQEDSAVYLCASSSGRGLEQYFGPGTRLTVT.